This passage covers 29 T cell receptor beta chains from one sample sequenced in a study of blood T cell repertoires in COVID-19. Clones were sequenced by immunoSEQ multiplex PCR, and TCRdb holds only the in-frame ones, with some missing. The profile shows 280,000 or so clones, roughly 90% of them singletons. Material: PBMCs or T cells enriched from blood (not recorded which). All receptors come from a woman aged 18-29 years with acute COVID-19.

The J gene is TRBJ1-2, the V gene TRBV30; 9 bases line up with TRBD1. The CDR3 consists of 11 residues. The junction had 2 bases not matched to a gene; V was cut back by 2 bases and J by 10 bases. Looked up from germline, CDR1 is GTSNPN and CDR2 is SVGIG (reference sequence). CDR3 residues: CAWSRQGVYTF. In DNA form, the CDR3 reads TGTGCCTGGAGTCGACAGGGGGTCTACACCTTC.

The V gene is TRBV5-1, the J gene TRBJ2-5, with a tentative D call TRBD1 (6 bases). The germline V and J ends were trimmed by 0 bases and 4 bases, with 13 bases remaining between them. The CDR3 is 15 residues long. Germline V gene sequence: CDR1 SGHRS, CDR2 YFSETQ. The DNA for the CDR3 is TGCGCCAGCAGCTTGGGGGCTACAGGGTCAGAGACCCAGTACTTC. It specifies CASSLGATGSETQYF.

There are a few counts of this clone. This chain links TRBV6-5 with TRBJ2-7; 8 bases match TRBD1. The V segment lost 6 bases and the J segment 6 bases; nucleotides outside the gene matches: 7. CDR3 length equals 13 residues. Germline CDR1 reads MNHEY; CDR2 reads SVGAGI. The CDR3 DNA follows: TGTGCCAGCAGGGCAGGGGGCGGATTCGAGCAGTACTTC. As protein: CASRAGGGFEQYF.

The chain employs TRBV11-2 and TRBJ1-2; 9 bases fit TRBD1. The V gene's germline CDR1 is SGHAT and CDR2 FQNNGV. This CDR3 has 13 residues. V trimming: 1 base; J trimming: 13 bases; junction bases outside the gene matches: 7. In nucleotides, the CDR3 is TGTGCCAGCAGCTTAGGTGGGATACAGGGGGCCACCTTC. It specifies CASSLGGIQGATF.

The chain uses TRBV16 and TRBJ2-3, with unresolved D. V gave up 0 bases and J gave up 0 bases, with 7 bases separating them. The germline CDR1 and CDR2 sequences are KGHSY and FQNENV. The CDR3 has 15 amino acids. CDR3 DNA sequence: TGTGCCAGCAGCCAATCTGTCTACAGCACAGATACGCAGTATTTT. Translated, it gives CASSQSVYSTDTQYF.

The genes are TRBV12-3 or TRBV12-4 and TRBJ1-1; tentatively, D is TRBD1 (5 bases). V lost 8 bases to trimming and J lost 4 bases, with 14 bases between them. The CDR3 runs to 13 residues. The CDR3 DNA reads as TGTGCCAGCCAGTACGGGGGACGCACTGAAGCTTTCTTT. Encoded protein: CASQYGGRTEAFF.

This clone was counted a single time. V gene TRBV11-2 combines with J gene TRBJ2-3; 7 bases line up with TRBD2. The CDR3 has 18 residues. Germline lookup yields CDR1 SGHAT and CDR2 FQNNGV. The trim removed 5 bases at V and 0 bases at J, leaving 14 bases unmatched. The CDR3 protein is CASSQGSLADYSTDTQYF. CDR3 nucleotide sequence: TGTGCCAGCAGCCAAGGGTCCCTAGCGGACTATAGCACAGATACGCAGTATTTT.

The chain links TRBV3-1 (or the pseudogene TRBV3-2) to TRBJ2-3; 11 bases are shared with TRBD2. V was pared by 2 bases and J by 5 bases, with 12 bases of the junction left unmatched. The CDR3 runs 18 residues. The germline CDR1 and CDR2 sequences are LGHDT and YNNKEL (reference sequence). The CDR3 region is CASSQSNVAGGPGDTQYF. In DNA, the CDR3 is TGTGCCAGCAGCCAATCGAACGTAGCGGGAGGGCCGGGAGATACGCAGTATTTT.

This clone was detected only once. CDR3 DNA: TGTGCCAGCAGCGCAGGGGGCCCTGAAGCTTTCTTT. Amino acid sequence: CASSAGGPEAFF. The chain combines TRBV9 with TRBJ1-1; 8 bases fit TRBD1. This CDR3 spans 12 amino acids. The junction had 1 base not matched to a gene; V was cut back by 3 bases and J by 6 bases. CDR1 SGDLS and CDR2 YYNGEE come from the germline V gene.

The V gene is TRBV6-1, the J gene TRBJ2-7; possible D gene TRBD1, 6 bases. CDR1 MNHNS and CDR2 SASEGT come from the germline V gene. V was cut by 2 bases and J by 3 bases, with 8 bases left in between. The CDR3 is made up of 13 amino acids. CDR3 region: CASSENRDYEQYF. The DNA of the CDR3 is TGTGCCAGCAGTGAAAACAGGGACTACGAGCAGTACTTC.

The CDR3: CASRYSRGATNEKLFF. The CDR3 nucleotides read TGTGCCAGCAGGTACTCGCGGGGTGCAACTAATGAAAAACTGTTTTTT. J is TRBJ1-4 and V is TRBV3-1 (or the pseudogene TRBV3-2); unclear D gene. This CDR3 is 16 amino acids long. The germline V and J ends were trimmed by 6 bases and 0 bases, with 14 bases remaining between them. Germline V gene lookup returns CDR1 LGHDT and CDR2 YNNKEL (reference sequence).

The genes are TRBV6-5 and TRBJ1-2; D is uncertain. The CDR3 consists of 14 residues. Between the trimmed V and J ends, which lost 0 bases and 4 bases, there was a span of 9 bases. The V gene's germline CDR1 is MNHEY and CDR2 SVGAGI. For the CDR3, the DNA is TGTGCCAGCAGTTACTCGACAAGTAGCTATGGCTACACCTTC. It is translated as CASSYSTSSYGYTF.

The chain is built from TRBV18 and TRBJ2-3; TRBD2 agrees at 7 bases. The germline gives CDR1 KGHSH, CDR2 LQKENI. Losses at the gene ends were 2 bases for V and 0 bases for J; bases not matched to a gene: 8. The CDR3 has 17 amino acids. The CDR3 loop reads CASSPRIGRESTDTQYF. For the CDR3, the DNA is TGTGCCAGCTCACCAAGGATAGGGAGGGAGAGCACAGATACGCAGTATTTT.

This clone was recorded a few times. The rearrangement links TRBV7-2 to TRBJ2-7; TRBD2 matches at 7 bases. The ends lost 1 base at V and 0 bases at J; junction bases unmatched: 3. Germline V gene lookup returns CDR1 SGHTA and CDR2 FQGNSA. The CDR3 has 15 amino acids. CDR3 nucleotide sequence: TGTGCCAGCAGCTTAGGGGGAGGGAGCTCCTACGAGCAGTACTTC. Protein sequence: CASSLGGGSSYEQYF. The full variable domain, its missing parts supplied by reference TRBV7-2 and TRBJ2-7, is GAGVSQSPSNKVTEKGKDVELRCDPISGHTALYWYRQSLGQGLEFLIYFQGNSAPDKSGLPSDRFSAERTGGSVSTLTIQRTQQEDSAVYLCASSLGGGSSYEQYFGPGTRLTVT.

The chain uses TRBV14 and TRBJ2-1; possibly TRBD1 for D (7 bases). Per germline, CDR1 SGHDN and CDR2 FVKESK. This CDR3 has 15 amino acids. The V and J ends lost 1 base and 4 bases respectively, with 11 bases between them. This CDR3 reads CASSQGPGGYNEQFF. In DNA form, the CDR3 reads TGTGCCAGCAGCCAAGGGCCAGGGGGGTACAATGAGCAGTTCTTC.

The chain carries TRBV7-9 and TRBJ2-5; tentatively, D is TRBD2 (6 bases). Trimming took off 3 bases at V and 9 bases at J, with 20 bases between the two ends. This CDR3 contains 15 residues. Germline V CDR1 and CDR2: SEHNR, FQNEAQ (reference sequence). CDR3 loop: CASSLQSLRSGAQYF. As DNA, the CDR3 is TGTGCCAGCAGCTTGCAGTCCCTCCGTTCGGGGGCCCAGTACTTC.

This sequence joins TRBV6-4 and TRBJ2-2; TRBD2 might be the D (6 bases). Looked up from germline, CDR1 is MRHNA and CDR2 is SNTAGT. The V and J ends lost 0 bases and 4 bases respectively, with 6 bases between them. The CDR3 extends over 14 amino acids. The CDR3 sequence is CASSDSTSTGELFF. For the CDR3, the DNA is TGTGCCAGCAGTGACTCGACTAGCACCGGGGAGCTGTTTTTT.

This chain connects TRBV7-9 to TRBJ2-1, with 13 bases that match TRBD2. The ends lost 5 bases at V and 8 bases at J; junction bases unmatched: 9. CDR3 size: 16 residues. The V gene's germline CDR1 is SEHNR and CDR2 FQNEAQ (reference sequence). CDR3 sequence reads: CASSVRTSGRKDEQFF. The CDR3 region has the DNA TGTGCCAGCAGCGTACGGACTAGCGGGAGAAAGGATGAGCAGTTCTTC.

J is TRBJ2-1 and V is TRBV27; 9 bases fit TRBD2. This CDR3 is built from 16 residues. Germline-derived CDR1 and CDR2 are MNHEY and SMNVEV (reference sequence). With 5 bases clipped from V and 8 bases from J, the junction kept 13 bases outside the gene matches. CDR3 sequence (DNA): TGTGCCAGCAGTCACCATAGCGGGAGCGGGGTCCATGAGCAGTTCTTC. It encodes CASSHHSGSGVHEQFF.

The chain has TRBV7-9 and TRBJ2-1, with no clear D. In germline, CDR1 is SEHNR, CDR2 FQNEAQ (reference sequence). The CDR3 is made up of 17 amino acids. Trimming left V 0 bases short and J 5 bases short, with 17 bases between. CDR3 in DNA: TGTGCCAGCAGCTTAGCGGTCTCGTACACTGAGGACAATGAGCAGTTCTTC. The encoded protein is CASSLAVSYTEDNEQFF. Complete variable domain (other parts from reference TRBV7-9 and TRBJ2-1): DTGVSQNPRHKITKRGQNVTFRCDPISEHNRLYWYRQTLGQGPEFLTYFQNEAQLEKSRLLSDRFSAERPKGSFSTLEIQRTEQGDSAMYLCASSLAVSYTEDNEQFFGPGTRLTVL.

V gene TRBV6-2 or TRBV6-3 combines with J gene TRBJ2-5; 7 bases are shared with TRBD2. The germline V gene has CDR1 MNHEY and CDR2 SVGEGT. After removal of 6 bases from V and 7 bases from J, the junction contained 8 bases not matched to a gene. The CDR3 is made up of 13 amino acids. In DNA form, the CDR3 reads TGTGCCAGCAGCCCAGGACTAGGCGGGACCCAGTACTTC. It encodes CASSPGLGGTQYF.

This chain connects TRBV5-1 to TRBJ2-7, with 8 bases fitting TRBD1. V dropped 2 bases and J dropped 1; count of bases not matched to a gene: 2. CDR3 length: 14 residues. Germline V gene data show CDR1 as SGHRS and CDR2 as YFSETQ. As DNA, the CDR3 is TGCGCCAGCAGCTTTCAGGGGGCTTCCTACGAGCAGTACTTC. Translated: CASSFQGASYEQYF.

V gene TRBV5-1 combines with J gene TRBJ1-5, with D tentatively TRBD1 (6 bases). Trimming removed 4 bases from V and 6 bases from J, with 14 bases in between. The CDR3 extends over 14 amino acids. CDR1 is SGHRS, CDR2 YFSETQ, per germline. The CDR3 region has the DNA TGCGCCAGCAGCCTCGGACAGACAGGTCAGCCCCAGCATTTT. It codes for CASSLGQTGQPQHF.

This clone has only a few counts. The CDR3 DNA follows: TGTGCCAGCAGCTTAATAGCTGGCACAGATACGCAGTATTTT. The encoded protein is CASSLIAGTDTQYF. The V gene is TRBV7-3, the J gene TRBJ2-3, with no clear D. V lost 1 base and J lost 1, with 6 bases in between. CDR3 length: 14 amino acids. Germline lookup yields CDR1 SGHTA and CDR2 FQGTGA.

This rearrangement joins TRBV10-2 to TRBJ1-1, with a possible D match to TRBD1 (5 bases). The CDR3 extends over 13 amino acids. Trimming took 8 bases from V and 1 from J, leaving 11 bases between them. Looked up from germline, CDR1 is WSHSY and CDR2 is SAAADI. The CDR3 spells CASLMTENTEAFF. As DNA, the CDR3 is TGCGCCAGCCTCATGACAGAGAACACTGAAGCTTTCTTT.

This rearrangement joins TRBV7-2 to TRBJ1-6, with TRBD1 as a possible D gene (6 bases). This CDR3 region has 16 residues. Germline CDR1 and CDR2: SGHTA and FQGNSA. Trimming took off 5 bases at V and 8 bases at J, with 19 bases between the two ends. The CDR3 loop reads CASSQLKQGRYSPLHF. The CDR3, as DNA: TGTGCCAGCAGCCAATTAAAACAGGGAAGGTATTCACCCCTCCACTTT.

This chain connects TRBV30 to TRBJ1-2; the match to TRBD1 covers 9 bases. The CDR3 has 13 residues. CDR1 is GTSNPN and CDR2 is SVGIG in the germline V gene (reference sequence). After removal of 3 bases from V and 11 bases from J, the junction contained 10 bases not matched to a gene. CDR3 loop: CAWRLQGARIYTF. In DNA form, the CDR3 reads TGTGCCTGGAGGCTACAGGGGGCCAGGATATACACCTTC.

The chain uses TRBV6-5 and TRBJ2-5; D ambiguous. CDR1 MNHEY and CDR2 SVGAGI come from the germline V gene. The V end lost 2 bases, the J end lost 5 bases, and 12 bases lay between the germline ends. The CDR3 is 14 amino acids. The CDR3 loop reads CASSYGASRETQYF. The CDR3 DNA follows: TGTGCCAGCAGTTACGGAGCGTCTCGGGAGACCCAGTACTTC.

The chain has TRBV30 and TRBJ2-7; 7 positions match TRBD1. From germline, CDR1 is GTSNPN and CDR2 SVGIG (reference sequence). The CDR3 contains 13 residues. The junction had 9 bases not matched to a gene; V was cut back by 4 bases and J by 6 bases. CDR3 protein: CAWNIHRGGEQYF. CDR3 in DNA: TGTGCCTGGAACATCCACAGGGGCGGCGAGCAGTACTTC.